The next 7 T cell receptor beta chains were all read from a single sample in a study of blood T cells in healthy people across ages. Sample-barcoded 5' priming and a J-beta primer mix drove a second PCR of about 6 to 12 cycles. TCRdb passed the 5' RACE reads through MiXCR, listing each CDR3 protein once. The sample yields some 780,000 distinct CDR3 sequences, around 50% seen once. The sequenced material came from blood. The receptors here all came from a man between 40 and 49 years old in good health.

This chain connects TRBV7-8 to TRBJ2-1; 9 positions agree with TRBD2. The DNA end lines up better with TRBJ2-7; the J call may be wrong. Germline V gene data show CDR1 as SGHVS and CDR2 as FQNEAQ. This CDR3 is 19 amino acids long. CDR3 protein: CASSLETAGGLSSYNEQYF. The CDR3, as DNA: TGTGCCAGCAGCTTAGAAACAGCGGGAGGTCTGAGCTCCTACAATGAGCAGTACTTC.

This clonotype was observed a handful of times. The chain uses TRBV27 and TRBJ2-2; a weak D match, TRBD1 (6 bases). Germline lookup yields CDR1 MNHEY and CDR2 SMNVEV (reference sequence). The CDR3 loop spans 15 amino acids. The V end was cut by 6 bases, the J end by 5 bases, with 16 bases between. CDR3 nucleotide sequence: TGTGCCAGCAGAGAACAGGGCAGGCGGACCGGGGAGCTGTTTTTT. It specifies CASREQGRRTGELFF.

This rearrangement joins TRBV9 to TRBJ1-2; no reliable D call. CDR3 size: 15 residues. V was shortened by 1 base and J by 4 bases, with 14 bases between the two germline ends. In germline, CDR1 is SGDLS, CDR2 YYNGEE. CDR3 DNA: TGTGCCAGCAGCGTAAAGGGTGATGTTGGCTATGGCTACACCTTC. This gives the protein CASSVKGDVGYGYTF.

The J gene is TRBJ2-3, the V gene TRBV9; D is unclear. Germline loops: CDR1 SGDLS, CDR2 YYNGEE. The length of the CDR3 is 15 residues. The V end lost 0 bases, the J end lost 0 bases, and 8 bases lay between the germline ends. The CDR3 DNA sequence: TGTGCCAGCAGCGTAGGAGAAGCTAGCACAGATACGCAGTATTTT. Translating it yields CASSVGEASTDTQYF.

The gene calls are TRBV20-1 and TRBJ1-5; D possibly corresponds to TRBD1 (6 bases). The CDR3 is made up of 14 amino acids. Germline V gene lookup returns CDR1 DFQATT and CDR2 SNEGSKA (reference sequence). V was pared by 1 base and J by 4 bases, with 11 bases between. The CDR3 bases are TGCAGTGCTAGAGCCGACAGGTCGAATCAGCCCCAGCATTTT. Translated, it gives CSARADRSNQPQHF.

Ten or more counts support this clonotype. The chain recombines TRBV28 with TRBJ2-5; 10 bases are shared with TRBD1. The germline V gene encodes CDR1 MDHEN and CDR2 SYDVKM. V lost 6 bases to trimming and J lost 5 bases; unmatched junction nucleotides: 3. The CDR3 extends over 13 amino acids. CDR3 sequence: CASRGQGNETQYF. In DNA form, the CDR3 reads TGTGCCAGCAGGGGACAGGGGAATGAGACCCAGTACTTC. The entire variable domain, with the rest obtained from reference TRBV28 and TRBJ2-5, is as follows: DVKVTQSSRYLVKRTGEKVFLECVQDMDHENMFWYRQDPGLGLRLIYFSYDVKMKEKGDIPEGYSVSREKKERFSLILESASTNQTSMYLCASRGQGNETQYFGPGTRLLVL.

The rearrangement uses TRBV4-3 and TRBJ2-2; TRBD1 aligns across 8 bases. V was clipped by 1 base and J by 4 bases; unmatched bases: 5. The CDR3 contains 16 residues. CDR1 LGHNA and CDR2 YSLEER come from the germline V gene. The CDR3 sequence is CASSQVQGASTGELFF. As DNA, the CDR3 is TGCGCCAGCAGCCAAGTTCAGGGGGCGAGCACCGGGGAGCTGTTTTTT.